Listed below are T cell receptor beta chains from one sample, sequenced in a study of blood T cell repertoires in COVID-19. Here immunoSEQ multiplex PCR was the method, and the copy in TCRdb shows in-frame clones only, minus some. The table records a few hundred thousand clones, around nine tenths of them present only once. The specimen was peripheral blood. The receptors originated from a man aged 55 to 69 with acute or convalescent COVID-19. The conserved cysteine and the conserved F or W are not part of the CDR3 here. Each record gives: D gene, V gene, J gene, CDR3 protein. D genes are given only for firm matches.

TRBD2,TRBV5-4,TRBJ2-5,ASSLTSGGVETQY
NA,TRBV7-8,TRBJ2-7,ASSLATAYEQY
NA,TRBV5-8,TRBJ2-2,ASSLALRANTGELF
TRBD1,TRBV7-7,TRBJ2-1,ASSLEGGQAYNEQF
NA,TRBV12-3/TRBV12-4,TRBJ1-2,ASRRTNYGYT
NA,TRBV24-1,TRBJ2-1,ATSSGNNEQF
NA,TRBV19,TRBJ2-7,ASSTSGQAYEQY
NA,TRBV11-3,TRBJ1-4,ASSFGAANEKLF
NA,TRBV19,TRBJ1-5,ASSRQGPLNQPQH
TRBD1,TRBV6-5,TRBJ1-6,ASTDRGSGSPLH
TRBD2,TRBV12-5,TRBJ2-1,ASGLVLTSRYNEQF
TRBD1,TRBV5-6,TRBJ1-2,ASSPGQAYGYT
NA,TRBV7-6,TRBJ2-7,ASSLAGGQSYEQY
TRBD2,TRBV5-1,TRBJ2-7,ASSLGLAGAVSSYEQY
TRBD1,TRBV18,TRBJ2-7,ASSPGQASYEQY
TRBD1,TRBV3-1/TRBV3-2,TRBJ1-2,ASSPARQGAGYGYT
NA,TRBV7-9,TRBJ1-2,ASSSADKPTST
NA,TRBV28,TRBJ2-3,ASSLTRQY
NA,TRBV28,TRBJ2-7,ASSFGEFGQSFSYEQY
NA,TRBV3-1/TRBV3-2,TRBJ2-1,ASSQLRGNNEQF
TRBD1,TRBV6-2/TRBV6-3,TRBJ1-2,ASSATGTGVGYGYT
NA,TRBV6-6,TRBJ2-3,ASGQGGSTDTQY
NA,TRBV3-1/TRBV3-2,TRBJ1-1,ASSLASGGTEAF
NA,TRBV2,TRBJ2-7,ASTHGRVGSYEQY
NA,TRBV5-6,TRBJ2-7,ASSSERARGEQY
NA,TRBV5-1,TRBJ1-6,ASSGREVSSYNSPLH
TRBD2,TRBV6-5,TRBJ2-3,ASSYLSGGAPDTQY
NA,TRBV19,TRBJ1-3,ASSIVRGTERNTIY
TRBD1,TRBV3-1/TRBV3-2,TRBJ1-3,ASSRRGQGLGPSGNTIY
NA,TRBV6-2/TRBV6-3,TRBJ2-7,ASSYMAGIAYEQY
NA,TRBV9,TRBJ1-4,ASSDQGRANEKLF
TRBD1,TRBV14,TRBJ2-3,ASSHRTGEWTDTQY
NA,TRBV18,TRBJ1-1,ASSPPQGWITEAF
TRBD2,TRBV7-2,TRBJ2-7,ASSVIPGGAEQY
NA,TRBV6-2/TRBV6-3,TRBJ1-2,ASSPAQRPNYGYT
TRBD1,TRBV30,TRBJ1-2,AWSGDRVGYGYT
TRBD2,TRBV7-2,TRBJ2-3,ASSSLGLAATDTQY
NA,TRBV19,TRBJ2-1,ASSSSLLSSYNEQF
NA,TRBV5-5,TRBJ2-7,ASSLDRADEQY
TRBD2,TRBV5-4,TRBJ2-1,ASSSGASGGVYNEQF
TRBD1,TRBV5-1,TRBJ2-7,ASSPGPGQGYEQY
NA,TRBV6-5,TRBJ1-2,ASSYSDSPGYGYT
NA,TRBV11-2,TRBJ2-5,ASSPPGLQETQY
NA,TRBV9,TRBJ2-5,ASSVGPLPGRETQY
TRBD1,TRBV5-4,TRBJ2-3,ASSLIDRDDTDTQY
TRBD1,TRBV2,TRBJ1-4,ASRPRQGTNEKLF
NA,TRBV6-5,TRBJ1-2,ASSAGGYYGYT
NA,TRBV18,TRBJ1-4,ASSPNSRATNEKLF
NA,TRBV19,TRBJ2-5,ASSVAGARQETQY
TRBD2,TRBV5-4,TRBJ2-7,ASSLKSGLAGGPEY
TRBD1,TRBV7-6,TRBJ2-3,ASSSTGTGRGTDTQY
TRBD1,TRBV5-4,TRBJ1-2,ASSWVPGQDYDYGYT
NA,TRBV29-1,TRBJ1-4,SVGTPREGMGKLF
TRBD1,TRBV5-1,TRBJ2-1,ASSLQGAGEQF
NA,TRBV28,TRBJ1-6,ASSLGGFYNSPLH